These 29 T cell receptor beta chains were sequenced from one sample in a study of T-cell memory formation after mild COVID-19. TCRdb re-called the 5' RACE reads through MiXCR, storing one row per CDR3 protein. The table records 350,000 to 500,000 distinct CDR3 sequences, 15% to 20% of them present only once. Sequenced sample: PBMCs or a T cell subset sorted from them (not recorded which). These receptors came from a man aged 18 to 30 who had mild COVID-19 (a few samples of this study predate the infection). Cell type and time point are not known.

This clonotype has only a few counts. The CDR3 DNA sequence: TGTGCCAGCAGTCGGGAGGGTCTCGTCGGCACTGAAGCTTTCTTT. It specifies CASSREGLVGTEAFF. V gene TRBV6-2 or TRBV6-3 combines with J gene TRBJ1-1, with D uncertain. CDR1 is MNHEY and CDR2 is SVGEGT in the germline V gene. The CDR3 consists of 15 residues. Trimming pared 5 bases from V and 4 bases from J, leaving 17 bases between.

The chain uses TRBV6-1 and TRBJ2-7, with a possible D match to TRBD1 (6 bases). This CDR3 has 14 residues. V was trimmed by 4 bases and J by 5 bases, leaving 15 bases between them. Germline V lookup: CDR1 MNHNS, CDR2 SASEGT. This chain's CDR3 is CASSAVGAGDEQYV. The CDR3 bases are TGTGCCAGCAGTGCCGTGGGTGCAGGGGACGAGCAGTACGTC.

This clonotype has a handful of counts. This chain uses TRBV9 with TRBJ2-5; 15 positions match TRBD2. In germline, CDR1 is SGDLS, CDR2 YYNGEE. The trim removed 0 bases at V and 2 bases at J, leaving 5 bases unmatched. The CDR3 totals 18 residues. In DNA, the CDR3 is TGTGCCAGCAGCGTAGGGCCGGGACTAGCGGGGGGACAAGAGACCCAGTACTTC. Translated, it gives CASSVGPGLAGGQETQYF.

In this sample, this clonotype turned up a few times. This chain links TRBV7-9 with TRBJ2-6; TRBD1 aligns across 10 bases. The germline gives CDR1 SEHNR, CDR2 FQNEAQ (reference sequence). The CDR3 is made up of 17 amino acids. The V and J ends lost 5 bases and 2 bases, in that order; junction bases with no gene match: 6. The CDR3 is CASSPDRGRTGANVLTF. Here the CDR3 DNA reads TGTGCCAGCAGCCCCGACAGGGGGCGAACTGGGGCCAACGTCCTGACTTTC.

The DNA of the CDR3 is TGTGCCAGCAGTCTGACCGGGACCCACGAGCAGTACGTC. It encodes CASSLTGTHEQYV. The chain recombines TRBV6-2 or TRBV6-3 with TRBJ2-7; D assignment may be TRBD1 or TRBD2 (5 bases each). Per germline, CDR1 MNHEY and CDR2 SVGEGT. V was pared by 5 bases and J by 5 bases, with 13 bases between. The CDR3 totals 13 residues.

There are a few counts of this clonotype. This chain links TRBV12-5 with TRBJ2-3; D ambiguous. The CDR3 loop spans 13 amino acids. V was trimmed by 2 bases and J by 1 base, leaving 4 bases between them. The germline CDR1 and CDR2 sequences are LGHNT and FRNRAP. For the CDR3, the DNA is TGTGCTAGTGGTTTGCCTGGCACAGATACGCAGTATTTT. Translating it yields CASGLPGTDTQYF.

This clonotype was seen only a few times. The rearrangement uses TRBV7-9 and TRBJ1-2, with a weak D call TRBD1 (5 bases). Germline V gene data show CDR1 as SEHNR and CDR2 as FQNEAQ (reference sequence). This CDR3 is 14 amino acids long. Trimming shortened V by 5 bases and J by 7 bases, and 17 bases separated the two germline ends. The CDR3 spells CASSKGTDRRGYTF. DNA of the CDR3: TGTGCCAGCAGCAAAGGGACCGACCGCCGTGGCTACACCTTC.

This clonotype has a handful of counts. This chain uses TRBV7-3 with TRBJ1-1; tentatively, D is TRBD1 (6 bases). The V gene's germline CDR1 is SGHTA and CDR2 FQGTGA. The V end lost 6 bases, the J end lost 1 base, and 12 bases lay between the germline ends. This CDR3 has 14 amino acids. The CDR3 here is CASRKTGSNTEAFF. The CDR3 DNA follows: TGTGCCAGCAGAAAAACAGGGTCGAACACTGAAGCTTTCTTT.

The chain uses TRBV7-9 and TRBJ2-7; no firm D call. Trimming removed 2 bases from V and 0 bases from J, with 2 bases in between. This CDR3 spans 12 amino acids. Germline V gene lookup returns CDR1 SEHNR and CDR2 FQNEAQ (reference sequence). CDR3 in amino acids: CASSLYSYEQYF. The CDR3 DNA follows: TGTGCCAGCAGCTTATACTCCTACGAGCAGTACTTC.

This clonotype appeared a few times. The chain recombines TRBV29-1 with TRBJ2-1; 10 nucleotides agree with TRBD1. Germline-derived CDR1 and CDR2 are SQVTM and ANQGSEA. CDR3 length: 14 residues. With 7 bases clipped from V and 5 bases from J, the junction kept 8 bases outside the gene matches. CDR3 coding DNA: TGCAGCGCTCTGACAGGGGGCATAAACAATGAGCAGTTCTTC. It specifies CSALTGGINNEQFF.

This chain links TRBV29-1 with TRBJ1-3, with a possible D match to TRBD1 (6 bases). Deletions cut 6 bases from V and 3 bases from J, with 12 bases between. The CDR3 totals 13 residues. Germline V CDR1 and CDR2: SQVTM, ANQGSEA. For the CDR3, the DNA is TGCAGCGTGCAGGGGACGGGTGGAAACACCATATATTTT. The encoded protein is CSVQGTGGNTIYF.

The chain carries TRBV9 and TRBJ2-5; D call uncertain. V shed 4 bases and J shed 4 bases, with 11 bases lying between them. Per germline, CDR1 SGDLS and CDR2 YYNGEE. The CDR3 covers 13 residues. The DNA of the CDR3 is TGTGCCAGCAGCCTAGGTTGGGGAGAGACCCAGTACTTC. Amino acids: CASSLGWGETQYF. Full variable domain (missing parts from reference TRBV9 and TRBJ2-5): DSGVTQTPKHLITATGQRVTLRCSPRSGDLSVYWYQQSLDQGLQFLIQYYNGEERAKGNILERFSAQQFPDLHSELNLSSLELGDSALYFCASSLGWGETQYFGPGTRLLVL.

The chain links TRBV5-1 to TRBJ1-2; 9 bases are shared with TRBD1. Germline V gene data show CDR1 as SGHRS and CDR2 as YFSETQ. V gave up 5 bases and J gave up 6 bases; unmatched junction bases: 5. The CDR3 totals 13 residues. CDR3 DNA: TGCGCCAGCAGATTCGGGACAGGGAATGGCTACACCTTC. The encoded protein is CASRFGTGNGYTF.

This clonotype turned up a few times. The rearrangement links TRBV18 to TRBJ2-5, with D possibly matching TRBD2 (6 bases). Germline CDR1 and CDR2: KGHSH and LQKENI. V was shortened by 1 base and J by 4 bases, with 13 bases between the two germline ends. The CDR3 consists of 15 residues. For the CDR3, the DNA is TGTGCCAGCTCACCACGGCGCGGGATTGGAGAGACCCAGTACTTC. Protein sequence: CASSPRRGIGETQYF.

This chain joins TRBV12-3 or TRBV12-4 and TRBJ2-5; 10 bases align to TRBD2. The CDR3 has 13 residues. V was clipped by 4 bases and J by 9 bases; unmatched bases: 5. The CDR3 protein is CASSWTSGDAQYF. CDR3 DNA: TGTGCCAGCAGTTGGACTAGCGGCGACGCCCAGTACTTC.

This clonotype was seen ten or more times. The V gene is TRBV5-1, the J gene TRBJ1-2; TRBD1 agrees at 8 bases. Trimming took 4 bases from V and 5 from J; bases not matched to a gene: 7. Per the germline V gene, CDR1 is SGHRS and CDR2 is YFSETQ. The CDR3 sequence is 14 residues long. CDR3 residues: CASSQDREVYGYTF. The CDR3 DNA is TGCGCCAGCAGCCAGGACAGGGAAGTTTATGGCTACACCTTC. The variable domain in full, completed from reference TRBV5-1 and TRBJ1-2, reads KAGVTQTPRYLIKTRGQQVTLSCSPISGHRSVSWYQQTPGQGLQFLFEYFSETQRNKGNFPGRFSGRQFSNSRSEMNVSTLELGDSALYLCASSQDREVYGYTFGSGTRLTVV.

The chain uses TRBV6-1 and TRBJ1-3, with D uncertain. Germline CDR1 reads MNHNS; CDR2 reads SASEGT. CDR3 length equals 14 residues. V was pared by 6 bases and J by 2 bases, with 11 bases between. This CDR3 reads CASRLTQTGNTIYF. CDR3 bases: TGTGCCAGCAGGCTGACTCAGACTGGAAACACCATATATTTT.

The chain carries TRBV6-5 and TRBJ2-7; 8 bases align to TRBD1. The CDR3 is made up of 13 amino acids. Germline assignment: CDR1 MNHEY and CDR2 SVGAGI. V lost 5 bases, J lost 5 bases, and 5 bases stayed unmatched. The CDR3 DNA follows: TGTGCCAGCAGTCCAGACAGGGGTAACGAGCAGTACTTC. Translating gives CASSPDRGNEQYF.

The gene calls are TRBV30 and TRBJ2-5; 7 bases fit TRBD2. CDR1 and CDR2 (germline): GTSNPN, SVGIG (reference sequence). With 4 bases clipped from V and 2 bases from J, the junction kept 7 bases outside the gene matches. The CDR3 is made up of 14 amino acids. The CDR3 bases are TGTGCCTGGAAGAGGTGGGGGGGGCAAGAGACCCAGTACTTC. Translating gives CAWKRWGGQETQYF.

CDR3 protein: CATSIGGRALHGYTF. The CDR3 DNA sequence: TGTGCCACCAGCATCGGCGGGAGGGCTTTGCATGGCTACACCTTC. The chain employs TRBV15 and TRBJ1-2, with D hard to call. The CDR3 is 15 residues long. Between the trimmed V and J ends, which lost 4 bases and 6 bases, there was a span of 18 bases. The germline CDR1 and CDR2 sequences are LNHNV and YYDKDF (reference sequence). The full variable domain, its missing parts supplied by reference TRBV15 and TRBJ1-2, is DAMVIQNPRYQVTQFGKPVTLSCSQTLNHNVMYWYQQKSSQAPKLLFHYYDKDFNNEADTPDNFQSRRPNTSFCFLDIRSPGLGDTAMYLCATSIGGRALHGYTFGSGTRLTVV.

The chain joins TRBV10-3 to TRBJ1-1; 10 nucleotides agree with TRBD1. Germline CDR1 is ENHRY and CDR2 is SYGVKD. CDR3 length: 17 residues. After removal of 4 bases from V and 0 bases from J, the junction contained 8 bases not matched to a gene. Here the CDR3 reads CAISGGQGKGLNTEAFF. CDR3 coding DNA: TGTGCCATCAGTGGGGGACAGGGGAAGGGGCTGAACACTGAAGCTTTCTTT.

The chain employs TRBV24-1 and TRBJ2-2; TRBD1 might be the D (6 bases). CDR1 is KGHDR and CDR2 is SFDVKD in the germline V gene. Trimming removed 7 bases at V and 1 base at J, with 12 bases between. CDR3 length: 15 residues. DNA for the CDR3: TGTGCCACCAGCAGGGGTGGTCAGAACACCGGGGAGCTGTTTTTT. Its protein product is CATSRGGQNTGELFF.

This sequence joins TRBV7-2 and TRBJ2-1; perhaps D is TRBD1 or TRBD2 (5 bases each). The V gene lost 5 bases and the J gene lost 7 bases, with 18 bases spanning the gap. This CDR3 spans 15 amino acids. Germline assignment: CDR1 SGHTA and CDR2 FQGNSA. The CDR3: CASSLFSGTENEQFF. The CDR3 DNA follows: TGTGCCAGCAGCCTTTTTTCCGGGACGGAAAATGAGCAGTTCTTC.

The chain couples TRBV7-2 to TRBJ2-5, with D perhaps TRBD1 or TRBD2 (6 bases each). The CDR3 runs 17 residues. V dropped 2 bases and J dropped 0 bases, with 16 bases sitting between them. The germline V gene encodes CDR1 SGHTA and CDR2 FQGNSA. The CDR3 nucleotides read TGTGCCAGCAGCTTACGAACCCGGGGGCTGTACCAAGAGACCCAGTACTTC. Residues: CASSLRTRGLYQETQYF.

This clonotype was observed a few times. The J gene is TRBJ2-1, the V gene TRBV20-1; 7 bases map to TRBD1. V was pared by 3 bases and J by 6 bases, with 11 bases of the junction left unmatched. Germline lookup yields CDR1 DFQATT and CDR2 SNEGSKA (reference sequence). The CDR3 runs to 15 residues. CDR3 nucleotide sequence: TGCAGTGCTAGGAGGAATAGGGGGCTTTCCAATGAGCAGTTCTTC. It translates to CSARRNRGLSNEQFF.

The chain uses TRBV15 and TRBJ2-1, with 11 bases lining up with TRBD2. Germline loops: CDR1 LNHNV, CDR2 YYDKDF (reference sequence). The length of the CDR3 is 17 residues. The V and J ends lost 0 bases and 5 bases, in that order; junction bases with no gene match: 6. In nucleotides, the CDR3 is TGTGCCACCAGCAGAGATGGGGTACTAGCGGGGGACAATGAGCAGTTCTTC. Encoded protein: CATSRDGVLAGDNEQFF.

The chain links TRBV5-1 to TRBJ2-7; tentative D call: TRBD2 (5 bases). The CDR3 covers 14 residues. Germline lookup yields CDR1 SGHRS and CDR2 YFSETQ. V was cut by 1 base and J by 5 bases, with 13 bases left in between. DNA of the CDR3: TGCGCCAGCAGCTTGCTGCAAGGACTTGACGAGCAGTACTTC. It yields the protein CASSLLQGLDEQYF.

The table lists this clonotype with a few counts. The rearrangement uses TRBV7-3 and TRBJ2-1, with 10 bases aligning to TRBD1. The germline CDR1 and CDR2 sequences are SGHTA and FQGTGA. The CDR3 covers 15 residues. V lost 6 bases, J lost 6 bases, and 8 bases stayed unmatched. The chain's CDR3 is CASRRDRGSGNEQFF. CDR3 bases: TGTGCCAGCAGAAGGGACAGGGGTTCAGGCAATGAGCAGTTCTTC.

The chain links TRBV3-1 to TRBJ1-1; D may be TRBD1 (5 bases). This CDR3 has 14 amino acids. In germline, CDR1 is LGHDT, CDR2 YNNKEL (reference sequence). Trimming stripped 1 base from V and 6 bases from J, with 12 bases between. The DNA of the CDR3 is TGTGCCAGCAGCCAAGTAGAGGGACGAGCTGAAGCTTTCTTT. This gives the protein CASSQVEGRAEAFF. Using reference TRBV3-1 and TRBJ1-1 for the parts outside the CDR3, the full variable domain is DTAVSQTPKYLVTQMGNDKSIKCEQNLGHDTMYWYKQDSKKFLKIMFSYNNKELIINETVPNRFSPKSPDKAHLNLHINSLELGDSAVYFCASSQVEGRAEAFFGQGTRLTVV.